This entry lists 29 T cell receptor beta chains sequenced from one sample in a study of OX40 agonist ivuxolimab in advanced cancers. Some clones are missing from TCRdb's copy, which holds only in-frame ones; the method was immunoSEQ multiplex PCR. The sample records about 56,000 clones, roughly 80% being singletons. This specimen consisted of CD4+ or CD8+ T cells sorted from blood, obtained in a trial of the OX40 agonist ivuxolimab. The receptors were sampled from an adult with an advanced solid tumor such as melanoma, head and neck, liver or kidney cancer.

The chain is built from TRBV10-2 and TRBJ2-3; D is undetermined. This CDR3 spans 11 amino acids. With 6 bases removed from V and 5 bases from J, the gap between germline ends came to 6 bases. From germline, CDR1 is WSHSY and CDR2 SAAADI. CDR3 protein: CASRGGDTQYF. Here the CDR3 DNA reads TGCGCCAGCAGAGGCGGAGATACGCAGTATTTT.

The chain combines TRBV2 with TRBJ2-7; 8 bases fit TRBD1. The trim removed 7 bases at V and 3 bases at J, leaving 8 bases unmatched. CDR3 length: 14 amino acids. Germline values: CDR1 SNHLY, CDR2 FYNNEI. In DNA, the CDR3 is TGTGCCAGCACCCGACTCGGACAGGGCTACGAGCAGTACTTC. It encodes CASTRLGQGYEQYF.

The V and J genes are TRBV10-2 and TRBJ2-2; the match to TRBD1 covers 7 bases. J lost 3 bases, V lost 5 bases, and 6 bases had no gene match. The germline V gene has CDR1 WSHSY and CDR2 SAAADI. The CDR3 has 15 amino acids. Here the CDR3 reads CASSMRGRYTGELFF. In nucleotides, the CDR3 is TGCGCCAGCAGTATGAGGGGGCGATACACCGGGGAGCTGTTTTTT.

This rearrangement joins TRBV14 to TRBJ2-7; D possibly corresponds to TRBD1 (6 bases). CDR1 and CDR2 from the germline V gene are SGHDN and FVKESK. The CDR3 has 14 residues. The V gene lost 4 bases and the J gene lost 1 base, with 11 bases spanning the gap. The CDR3 is CASSPGTSSYEQYF. In DNA form, the CDR3 reads TGTGCCAGCAGCCCCGGGACATCGTCCTACGAGCAGTACTTC.

The CDR3 loop is CASSRNNEKLFF. For the CDR3, the DNA is TGTGCCAGCAGTCGCAATAATGAAAAACTGTTTTTT. This chain links TRBV6-5 with TRBJ1-4, with no clear D. V lost 5 bases and J 4 bases, leaving 5 bases between the germline ends. The germline V gene encodes CDR1 MNHEY and CDR2 SVGAGI. The CDR3 is made up of 12 amino acids.

The chain combines TRBV18 with TRBJ2-7; D is possibly TRBD1 (6 bases). The germline V gene encodes CDR1 KGHSH and CDR2 LQKENI. This CDR3 is 14 amino acids long. V shed 3 bases and J shed 0 bases, with 9 bases lying between them. CDR3 sequence (DNA): TGTGCCAGCTCACCGTCCAGGGGCTCCTACGAGCAGTACTTC. Protein product: CASSPSRGSYEQYF. The full variable domain, in which reference TRBV18 and TRBJ2-7 provide the parts outside the CDR3, is NAGVMQNPRHLVRRRGQEARLRCSPMKGHSHVYWYRQLPEEGLKFMVYLQKENIIDESGMPKERFSAEFPKEGPSILRIQQVVRGDSAAYFCASSPSRGSYEQYFGPGTRLTVT.

The rearrangement joins TRBV6-5 to TRBJ2-7; D is perhaps TRBD1 or TRBD2 (5 bases each). The CDR3 runs to 14 residues. Trimming removed 5 bases at V and 0 bases at J, with 11 bases between. The germline V gene encodes CDR1 MNHEY and CDR2 SVGAGI. The CDR3 nucleotides read TGTGCCAGCAGTCGGTCCGGGGCCTCCTACGAGCAGTACTTC. Amino acids: CASSRSGASYEQYF.

This clone was recorded once. V and J are TRBV21-1 and TRBJ1-1. TRBV21-1 is a listed pseudogene. This CDR3 region has 13 residues. CDR3 sequence (DNA): TGTGCCAGCAGCCCGTACCGACGTTCTGAAGCTTTCTTT. Its protein is CASSPYRRSEAFF.

The chain joins TRBV19 to TRBJ1-4; the match to TRBD1 covers 8 bases. The trim removed 7 bases at V and 10 bases at J, leaving 2 bases unmatched. CDR3 length: 11 amino acids. Germline V gene lookup returns CDR1 LNHDA and CDR2 SQIVND (reference sequence). The CDR3 region has the DNA TGTGCCAGTAAACAGGGGGGAAAACTGTTTTTT. Protein: CASKQGGKLFF.

The chain joins TRBV6-6 to TRBJ1-1; D remains unclear. The CDR3 is 11 residues long. V lost 6 bases to trimming and J lost 11 bases, with 13 bases between them. Germline V gene sequence: CDR1 MNHNY, CDR2 SVGAGI (reference sequence). The CDR3, as DNA: TGTGCCAGCAGCCCTGGGAGGAGGGCTTTCTTT. It codes for CASSPGRRAFF.

V gene TRBV6-1 combines with J gene TRBJ1-1, with D tentatively TRBD1 (6 bases). There are 15 residues in the CDR3. Between the trimmed V and J ends, which lost 7 bases and 1 base, there was a span of 16 bases. Per germline, CDR1 MNHNS and CDR2 SASEGT. CDR3 nucleotides: TGTGCCAGCACTGAGCAGGGGCGCGGGAACACTGAAGCTTTCTTT. It is translated as CASTEQGRGNTEAFF.

The rearrangement joins TRBV7-9 to TRBJ1-4, with TRBD1 identical over 9 bases. J was trimmed by 7 bases and V by 7 bases; bases with no gene match: 7. In germline, CDR1 is SEHNR, CDR2 FQNEAQ (reference sequence). The length of the CDR3 is 14 residues. DNA of the CDR3: TGTGCCAGCACCTCTATGACAGGGGGTGAAAAACTGTTTTTT. This codes for CASTSMTGGEKLFF.

This clone was seen only once. J is TRBJ2-5 and V is TRBV28, with TRBD2 identical over 12 bases. The germline gives CDR1 MDHEN, CDR2 SYDVKM. V shed 4 bases, J shed 0 bases, and the junction held 9 bases outside the gene matches. This CDR3 is 18 amino acids long. The DNA for the CDR3 is TGTGCCAGCAGTTCTAAACCTTGGACTAGCGGGGACCAAGAGACCCAGTACTTC. Its translation: CASSSKPWTSGDQETQYF.

The V gene is TRBV5-1, the J gene TRBJ2-7; D is ambiguous. Trimming cost V 5 bases and J 2 bases, with 8 bases left between them. The CDR3 is 12 amino acids. Germline V gene data show CDR1 as SGHRS and CDR2 as YFSETQ. The CDR3 region has the DNA TGCGCCAGCAGGCGACGCGCCTACGAGCAGTACTTC. Translated, it gives CASRRRAYEQYF.

This rearrangement joins TRBV5-4 to TRBJ1-2; 7 nucleotides line up with TRBD1. V was clipped by 5 bases and J by 5 bases; unmatched bases: 12. The CDR3 is 15 residues long. Germline V lookup: CDR1 SGHNT, CDR2 YYREEE (reference sequence). The CDR3 spells CASSQGPGQLYGYTF. Here the CDR3 DNA reads TGTGCCAGCAGTCAGGGACCGGGACAGCTTTATGGCTACACCTTC.

The chain employs TRBV7-2 and TRBJ2-3; D gene ambiguous. Germline assignment: CDR1 SGHTA and CDR2 FQGNSA. V was clipped by 1 base and J by 5 bases, with 16 bases between them. CDR3 length equals 16 residues. The CDR3 nucleotides are TGTGCCAGCAGCTTAGAAGGCGTTCGGGTTTTAGATACGCAGTATTTT. This codes for CASSLEGVRVLDTQYF.

The chain carries TRBV19 and TRBJ2-3; no firm D call. Per germline, CDR1 LNHDA and CDR2 SQIVND (reference sequence). Trimming pared 2 bases from V and 6 bases from J, leaving 9 bases between. The CDR3 totals 13 residues. CDR3 DNA sequence: TGTGCCAGTAGTATACAGGATAGGGATACGCAGTATTTT. Protein: CASSIQDRDTQYF.

This clone was recorded only once. The chain couples TRBV29-1 to TRBJ2-2; 8 bases map to TRBD2. The germline V gene has CDR1 SQVTM and CDR2 ANQGSEA. This CDR3 contains 13 residues. The V gene end was trimmed by 4 bases and the J gene end by 7 bases; junction bases not matched to a gene: 5. CDR3 in amino acids: CSVVAGGHGELFF. The CDR3 DNA reads as TGCAGCGTTGTTGCGGGGGGCCACGGGGAGCTGTTTTTT.

This sequence joins TRBV28 and TRBJ1-3; D may be TRBD1 (5 bases). V was cut by 5 bases and J by 4 bases, with 9 bases left in between. In germline, CDR1 is MDHEN, CDR2 SYDVKM. The CDR3 extends over 13 amino acids. CDR3 nucleotides: TGTGCCAGCAGTCAGGGTCAGGGAAACACCATATATTTT. Translating gives CASSQGQGNTIYF.

The genes are TRBV27 and TRBJ2-6; D unclear. The CDR3 has 15 amino acids. CDR1 and CDR2 from the germline V gene are MNHEY and SMNVEV (reference sequence). Deletions cut 4 bases from V and 0 bases from J, with 7 bases between. The CDR3: CASSSVPSGANVLTF. The CDR3 coding sequence is TGTGCCAGCAGTTCAGTGCCCTCTGGGGCCAACGTCCTGACTTTC. The variable domain in full, with the rest retrieved from reference TRBV27 and TRBJ2-6, is EAQVTQNPRYLITVTGKKLTVTCSQNMNHEYMSWYRQDPGLGLRQIYYSMNVEVTDKGDVPEGYKVSRKEKRNFPLILESPSPNQTSLYFCASSSVPSGANVLTFGAGSRLTVL.

The chain is built from TRBV11-1 and TRBJ2-7, with D perhaps TRBD2 (5 bases). This CDR3 has 13 residues. Trimming cost V 8 bases and J 3 bases, with 14 bases left between them. Per germline, CDR1 SGHAT and CDR2 FQDESV (reference sequence). This chain's CDR3 is CASLAPGGYEQYF. CDR3 DNA: TGTGCCAGCTTAGCGCCAGGTGGCTACGAGCAGTACTTC. Full variable domain (missing parts from reference TRBV11-1 and TRBJ2-7): EAEVAQSPRYKITEKSQAVAFWCDPISGHATLYWYRQILGQGPELLVQFQDESVVDDSQLPKDRFSAERLKGVDSTLKIQPAELGDSAMYLCASLAPGGYEQYFGPGTRLTVT.

This clone appeared once. This chain joins TRBV6-6 and TRBJ1-1, with 10 positions matching TRBD1. This CDR3 spans 13 amino acids. The germline gives CDR1 MNHNY, CDR2 SVGAGI (reference sequence). With 6 bases clipped from V and 11 bases from J, the junction kept 9 bases outside the gene matches. CDR3: CASSGQGDFWAFF. The CDR3 coding sequence is TGTGCCAGCAGCGGACAGGGGGATTTTTGGGCTTTCTTT.

The CDR3 coding sequence is TGTGCCAGCAGCTTAAGCCGGGGGACAGCAACCTACGAGCAGTACTTC. It yields the protein CASSLSRGTATYEQYF. This chain links TRBV7-2 with TRBJ2-7, with D possibly TRBD1 on 7 matching bases. V was cut by 2 bases and J by 2 bases, with 16 bases left in between. The CDR3 is 16 residues long. Germline V gene data show CDR1 as SGHTA and CDR2 as FQGNSA. Full variable domain (outside the CDR3, taken from reference TRBV7-2 and TRBJ2-7): GAGVSQSPSNKVTEKGKDVELRCDPISGHTALYWYRQSLGQGLEFLIYFQGNSAPDKSGLPSDRFSAERTGGSVSTLTIQRTQQEDSAVYLCASSLSRGTATYEQYFGPGTRLTVT.

The chain couples TRBV28 to TRBJ1-3; D is unresolved. The CDR3 consists of 13 residues. Germline assignment: CDR1 MDHEN and CDR2 SYDVKM. Trimming shortened V by 8 bases and J by 0 bases, and 8 bases separated the two germline ends. The CDR3 here is CASGRSSGNTIYF. CDR3 DNA: TGTGCCAGCGGTAGGTCCTCTGGAAACACCATATATTTT.

The rearrangement uses TRBV6-1 and TRBJ2-2; tentative D call: TRBD1 (6 bases). V lost 7 bases and J 7 bases, leaving 13 bases between the germline ends. This CDR3 comprises 13 residues. Germline CDR1 and CDR2: MNHNS and SASEGT. The CDR3 loop is CASNSRTDGELFF. The CDR3 DNA follows: TGTGCCAGCAACTCCCGGACAGACGGGGAGCTGTTTTTT.

The V gene is TRBV5-1, the J gene TRBJ2-7; 9 nucleotides line up with TRBD1. The germline V gene encodes CDR1 SGHRS and CDR2 YFSETQ. V trimming: 4 bases; J trimming: 6 bases; junction bases outside the gene matches: 5. The length of the CDR3 is 13 residues. The CDR3 nucleotides read TGCGCCAGCAGCCCCGGGACAGGGTTCGAGCAGTACTTC. It yields the protein CASSPGTGFEQYF. The variable domain in full, with the rest retrieved from reference TRBV5-1 and TRBJ2-7, is KAGVTQTPRYLIKTRGQQVTLSCSPISGHRSVSWYQQTPGQGLQFLFEYFSETQRNKGNFPGRFSGRQFSNSRSEMNVSTLELGDSALYLCASSPGTGFEQYFGPGTRLTVT.

The chain links TRBV6-1 to TRBJ2-3; D gene uncertain. This CDR3 has 14 amino acids. The V end was cut by 3 bases, the J end by 4 bases, with 11 bases between. Per the germline V gene, CDR1 is MNHNS and CDR2 is SASEGT. Here the CDR3 reads CASSETSDPDTQYF. The CDR3 DNA is TGTGCCAGCAGTGAGACAAGCGACCCAGATACGCAGTATTTT.

In its sample, this clone is medium-sized (0.01 to 0.1%). The chain links TRBV7-2 to TRBJ1-1; TRBD1 aligns across 10 bases. Trimming cost V 5 bases and J 4 bases; bases outside gene matches: 4. Germline lookup yields CDR1 SGHTA and CDR2 FQGNSA. The CDR3 runs to 14 residues. The CDR3 loop is CASSRDRGGTEAFF. Here the CDR3 DNA reads TGTGCCAGCAGCCGGGACAGGGGCGGCACTGAAGCTTTCTTT.

The V gene is TRBV18, the J gene TRBJ2-3; either TRBD1 or TRBD2 may supply D (5 bases each). V gave up 4 bases and J gave up 4 bases, with 15 bases separating them. CDR1 is KGHSH and CDR2 is LQKENI in the germline V gene. The CDR3 has 15 residues. In nucleotides, the CDR3 is TGTGCCAGCTCACTGCGAGGGAAGGGGTCAGATACGCAGTATTTT. As protein: CASSLRGKGSDTQYF.